Listed below are T cell receptor beta chains from one sample, sequenced in a study of HIV-infected patients and healthy controls. TCRdb re-analysed the 5' RACE reads in MiXCR, keeping a single row per CDR3 protein. The top ten hold 25% to 35% of the sample, which has about 5,000 distinct CDR3 sequences, approximately 22% seen once. Sequencing was performed on blood, taken during antiretroviral therapy. The receptor set was obtained from an adult with HIV infection. Both conserved end residues are part of each CDR3. The order of the fields is clone size, J gene, D gene, V gene, CDR3 DNA, CDR3 protein. The D gene is left open where the match is weak. Clone size is not always given. Where it is, it says once, few, many or a class for expanded clones.

>few|TRBJ2-7|.|TRBV25-1
TGTGCCAGCAGTGACTACCTGGGTCTCGAGCAGTACTTC
CASSDYLGLEQYF
>.|TRBJ2-7|.|TRBV6-1
TGTGCCAGCAGTGAAGCTAACGGAGGATCCTACGAGCAGTACTTC
CASSEANGGSYEQYF
>.|TRBJ1-6|.|TRBV18
TGTGCCAGCTCACCAGAAGCGGGAAATTCACCCCTCAACTTT
CASSPEAGNSPLNF
>many|TRBJ1-2|.|TRBV5-1
TGCGCCAGCAGCCCCGAAAGGGGGTTCTATGGCTACACCTTC
CASSPERGFYGYTF
>.|TRBJ2-3|TRBD2|TRBV7-9
TGTGCCAGCAGCTTGACTAGCGGGGGGGTTGCGGATACGCAGTATTTT
CASSLTSGGVADTQYF
>medium-sized|TRBJ1-1|.|TRBV4-1
TGCGCCAGCGCAGGGGTGAGCATGAACACTGAAGCTTTCTTT
CASAGVSMNTEAFF
>many|TRBJ2-1|.|TRBV6-6
TGTGCCAGCAGTCAGACCGGGAATGAGCAGTTCTTC
CASSQTGNEQFF
>medium-sized|TRBJ1-1|.|TRBV11-2
TGTGCCAGCAGCTTCGGGGCGGCAGGGACTGAAGCTTTCTTT
CASSFGAAGTEAFF
>medium-sized|TRBJ2-7|TRBD1|TRBV27
TGTGCCAGCAGTTTAGGGACAGGCTACGAGCAGTACTTC
CASSLGTGYEQYF
>.|TRBJ1-1|.|TRBV7-9
TGTGCCAGCAGCCCCCCTCAGATAACTGAAGCTTTCTTT
CASSPPQITEAFF
>.|TRBJ2-5|TRBD1|TRBV5-6
TGTTCCAGCAGCTGGGGACAGTCCGAGGAGACCCAGTACTTC
CSSSWGQSEETQYF
>many|TRBJ2-5|.|TRBV3-1
TGTGCCAGCAGCCAAGATTTGGCAGGGGAAGAGACCCAGTACTTC
CASSQDLAGEETQYF
>few|TRBJ1-5|TRBD1|TRBV27
TGTGCCAGCAGTTCGCGACAGGGCATCCAGCCCCAGCATTTT
CASSSRQGIQPQHF
>medium-sized|TRBJ1-1|.|TRBV2
TGTGCCAGCCAGGGGTCGGGCGCTGAAGCTTTCTTT
CASQGSGAEAFF
>many|TRBJ1-2|.|TRBV6-2/TRBV6-3
TGTGCCAGCAGTACCGGGACGGCAGTAAGCGGCTACACCTTC
CASSTGTAVSGYTF
>few|TRBJ1-2|.|TRBV19
TGTGCCAGTAGTATTTGGGGGAGTAAGGATGGCTACACCTTC
CASSIWGSKDGYTF
>medium-sized|TRBJ2-1|.|TRBV20-1
TGCAGTGCTAGTCCTAGCGTCAGGAATGAGCAGTTCTTC
CSASPSVRNEQFF
>many|TRBJ1-1|.|TRBV14
TGTGCCAGCAGCCAAGATAGGGGAACAGGGCGGTTTCGGAACACTGAAGCTTTCTTT
CASSQDRGTGRFRNTEAFF
>medium-sized|TRBJ2-1|.|TRBV27
TGTGCCAGCAGTTTATCCCCGGGGGACGGGAGCTCCTACAATGAGCAGTTCTTC
CASSLSPGDGSSYNEQFF
>many|TRBJ2-6|.|TRBV11-3
TGTGCCAGCAGCCCTCGACTCGGCTCTGGGGCCAACGTCCTGACTTTC
CASSPRLGSGANVLTF
>many|TRBJ2-7|TRBD2|TRBV20-1
TGCAGTGCTAGAGATCCGCGGGGGGGCTACGAGCAGTACTTC
CSARDPRGGYEQYF
>medium-sized|TRBJ1-6|.|TRBV7-9
TGTGCCAGCAGCTTAGGGCAGGGGTTCTCCAATTCACCCCTCCACTTT
CASSLGQGFSNSPLHF
>.|TRBJ2-5|.|TRBV6-2/TRBV6-3
TGTGCCAGCAGTTACCATCAGACCCAGTACTTC
CASSYHQTQYF
>.|TRBJ2-2|.|TRBV2
TGTACCAGCACCGAGAGCGCGAACACCGGGGAGCTGTTTTTT
CTSTESANTGELFF
>medium-sized|TRBJ2-3|TRBD2|TRBV2
TGTGCCAGCGAGGATGGGACTAGACCAGATACGCAGTATTTT
CASEDGTRPDTQYF
>many|TRBJ1-5|.|TRBV13
TGTGCCAGCAGCCGCGGTCCGACTCAGCCCCAGCATTTT
CASSRGPTQPQHF
>medium-sized|TRBJ2-3|.|TRBV29-1
TGCAGCACCCACTCCAAAGGGTACACAGATACGCAGTATTTT
CSTHSKGYTDTQYF
>few|TRBJ2-2|.|TRBV7-8
TGTGCCAGCAGCTCCCGGACATCCACCGGGGAGCTGTTTTTT
CASSSRTSTGELFF
>many|TRBJ2-5|TRBD1|TRBV10-3
TGTGCCATCAGTGATTCGACGGGACAGGAAGAGACCCAGTACTTC
CAISDSTGQEETQYF
>.|TRBJ1-5|.|TRBV7-4
TGTGCCAGCAGCTTGGGGGGATCCCAAAGACCGAGCAATCAGCCCCAGCATTTT
CASSLGGSQRPSNQPQHF
>.|TRBJ2-5|TRBD2|TRBV12-3/TRBV12-4
TGTGCCAGCAGTCCCGGGGGGGGTCGGCAAGAGACCCAGTACTTC
CASSPGGGRQETQYF
>many|TRBJ2-3|.|TRBV10-2
TGCGCCAGCAGTACCCTGGGGGGTACAGATACGCAGTATTTT
CASSTLGGTDTQYF
>large|TRBJ1-2|.|TRBV20-1
TGCAGTGCTACAGGGGAAGGCTACACCTTC
CSATGEGYTF
>.|TRBJ2-2|TRBD1|TRBV4-3
TGCGCCAGCAGCCAAGATCAAGGGGGCCGGGACACCGGGGAGCTGTTTTTT
CASSQDQGGRDTGELFF
>medium-sized|TRBJ1-1|.|TRBV6-5
TGTGCCAGCAGTTACGCGGGGGCCCACACGAACACTGAAGCTTTCTTT
CASSYAGAHTNTEAFF
>medium-sized|TRBJ1-6|TRBD1|TRBV20-1
TGCAGTGCTAGAGCCGGGACAGGGAATTCACCCCTCCACTTT
CSARAGTGNSPLHF
>many|TRBJ2-3|TRBD2|TRBV20-1
TGCAGTGCTAGTAGCGGGGGCACAGATACGCAGTATTTT
CSASSGGTDTQYF
>.|TRBJ2-7|TRBD1|TRBV6-2/TRBV6-3
TGTGCCAGCAGCGTTAATTCGACAGGGGGTAAGGCAACCTACGAGCAGTACTTC
CASSVNSTGGKATYEQYF
>medium-sized|TRBJ2-3|.|TRBV29-1
TGCAGCGTTGGGGGAACCCCGGTGGGCCCAGATACGCAGTATTTT
CSVGGTPVGPDTQYF
>many|TRBJ1-5|TRBD1|TRBV6-2/TRBV6-3
TGTGCCAGCAGCACCGGACAGGGGACTAATCAGCCCCAGCATTTT
CASSTGQGTNQPQHF
>.|TRBJ2-7|TRBD1|TRBV24-1
TGTGCCACCAGTTCCGACAGGGGGGACAGAACCTACGAGCAGTACTTC
CATSSDRGDRTYEQYF
>few|TRBJ1-4|.|TRBV6-1
TGTGCCAGCAGCGTCGGACAGCAAACTAATGAAAAACTGTTTTTT
CASSVGQQTNEKLFF
>medium-sized|TRBJ2-2|.|TRBV20-1
TGCAGTGCTATTGGATTCGGTTCCGGGGAGCTGTTTTTT
CSAIGFGSGELFF
>medium-sized|TRBJ1-5|.|TRBV4-1
TGCGCCAGCAGCCAAGATGAGGCCGCGTGGTCGCCCCAGCATTTT
CASSQDEAAWSPQHF
>many|TRBJ1-1|.|TRBV9
TGTGCCAGCAGCGTAGCCCAGGGGCCCACTGAAGCTTTCTTT
CASSVAQGPTEAFF
>.|TRBJ1-2|.|TRBV4-1
TGCGCCAGCAGCCAAGGCAGGGGTTATGGCTACACCTTC
CASSQGRGYGYTF
>many|TRBJ1-1|.|TRBV6-5
TGTGCCAGCAGTTACGTGGGGGCAAGGACTGAAGCTTTCTTT
CASSYVGARTEAFF
>.|TRBJ2-1|.|TRBV6-6
TGTGCCAGCAGTCAGGGGGGAAGCTCCTACAATGAGCAGTTCTTC
CASSQGGSSYNEQFF
>medium-sized|TRBJ2-1|TRBD1|TRBV12-3/TRBV12-4
TGTGCCAGCAGTCCCGGGACAGGGGTAGGTAGGAATGAGCAGTTCTTC
CASSPGTGVGRNEQFF
>many|TRBJ2-7|TRBD1|TRBV9
TGTGCCAGCAGCGGACAGGGGGCCTACGAGCAGTACTTC
CASSGQGAYEQYF
>medium-sized|TRBJ2-3|TRBD2|TRBV5-1
TGCGCCAGCAGCTTCACCGGGACTAGCGGGGGGGATAAAAGCACAGATACGCAGTATTTT
CASSFTGTSGGDKSTDTQYF
>many|TRBJ2-6|.|TRBV29-1
TGCAGCGTCGATTCAAACTCTGGGGCCAACGTCCTGACTTTC
CSVDSNSGANVLTF
>.|TRBJ1-1|.|TRBV4-3
TGCGCCAGCAGCCAAAACCTCATGAACACTGAAGCTTTCTTT
CASSQNLMNTEAFF